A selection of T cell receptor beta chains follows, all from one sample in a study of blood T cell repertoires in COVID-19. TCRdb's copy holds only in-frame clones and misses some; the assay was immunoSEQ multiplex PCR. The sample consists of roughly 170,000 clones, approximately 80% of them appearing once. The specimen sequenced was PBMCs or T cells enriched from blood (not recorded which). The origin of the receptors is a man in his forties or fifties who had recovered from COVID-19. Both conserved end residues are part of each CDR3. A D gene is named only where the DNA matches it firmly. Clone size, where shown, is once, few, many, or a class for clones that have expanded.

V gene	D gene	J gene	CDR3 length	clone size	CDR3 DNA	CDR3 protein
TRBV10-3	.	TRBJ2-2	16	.	TGTGCCATCACCCCCGGCTGGCAGGGGGGACACGGGGAGCTGTTTTTT	CAITPGWQGGHGELFF
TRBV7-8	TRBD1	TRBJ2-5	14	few	TGTGCAACACTCAAGGGCACAGGGGGCGAGACCCAGTACTTC	CATLKGTGGETQYF
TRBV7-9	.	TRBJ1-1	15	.	TGTGCCAGCAGCTTTGCGAGAGGCGGGGGCACTGAAGCTTTCTTT	CASSFARGGGTEAFF
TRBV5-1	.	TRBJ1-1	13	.	TGCGCCAGCAGCTTGGCCGGGTTAAGTGAAGCTTTCTTT	CASSLAGLSEAFF
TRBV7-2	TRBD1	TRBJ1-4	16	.	TGTGCCAGCAGCTCGAACACAGGGGGAGCAGGGGAAAAACTGTTTTTT	CASSSNTGGAGEKLFF
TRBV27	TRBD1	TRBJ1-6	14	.	TGTGCCAGCGGATTTACAGGGGTAAATTCACCCCTCCACTTT	CASGFTGVNSPLHF
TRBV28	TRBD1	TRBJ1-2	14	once	TGTGCCAGCAGTTTACCAGGGGGAATCTATGGCTACACCTTC	CASSLPGGIYGYTF
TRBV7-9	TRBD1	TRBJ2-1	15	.	TGTGCCAGCAGCTTACGACAGGGGGCGCAGAATGAGCAGTTCTTC	CASSLRQGAQNEQFF
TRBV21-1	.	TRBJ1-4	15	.	TGTGCCAGCAGCAAAGGGGCACAACTTCAGGAAAAACTGTTTTTT	CASSKGAQLQEKLFF
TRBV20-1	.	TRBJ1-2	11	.	TGCAGTGCTACCTCAGGGGTTGGCTACACCTTC	CSATSGVGYTF
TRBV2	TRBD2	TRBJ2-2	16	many	TGTGCCAGCAGCCGCTCCAGCGGGGGGGCCACCGGGGAGCTGTTTTTT	CASSRSSGGATGELFF
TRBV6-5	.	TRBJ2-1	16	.	TGTGCCAGCAGTTACTCGTCGGCGGGGAGGTACAATGAGCAGTTCTTC	CASSYSSAGRYNEQFF
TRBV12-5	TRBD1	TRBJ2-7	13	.	TGTGCTAGTGGCCGGGACAGCTCCTACGAGCAGTACTTC	CASGRDSSYEQYF
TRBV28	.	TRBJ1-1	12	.	.	CASSSSTGLAFF
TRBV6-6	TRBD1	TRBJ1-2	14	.	TGTGCCAGCAACCTCGGACAGGACTTCTATGGCTACACCTTC	CASNLGQDFYGYTF
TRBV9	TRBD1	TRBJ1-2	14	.	TGTGCCAGCAGCCCCGACGGGGACAGCTATGGCTACACCTTC	CASSPDGDSYGYTF
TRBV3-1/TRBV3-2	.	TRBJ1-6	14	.	TGTGCCAGCAGCCAGGGGCTAAATAATTCACCCCTCCACTTT	CASSQGLNNSPLHF